What follows are 18 T cell receptor beta chains derived from one specimen sequenced in a study of shared clonotypes between healthy human individuals. Libraries were prepared by immunoSEQ multiplex PCR; TCRdb keeps only in-frame clonotypes and omits some of them. This sample has 330,000 or so clones, with less than 85% found just once. Sequencing used memory CD4+ T cells sorted from blood. This sample's subset: CD45RA-negative fraction. Every receptor here comes from a man aged 25-40 years in good health.

This sequence joins TRBV6-5 and TRBJ1-2; 7 bases agree with TRBD1. The germline V gene has CDR1 MNHEY and CDR2 SVGAGI. The CDR3 has 13 amino acids. The V and J ends lost 6 bases and 8 bases, in that order; junction bases with no gene match: 9. CDR3 DNA sequence: TGTGCCAGCAGCTCGACAGGGAGGACGGGCTACACCTTC. Amino acids: CASSSTGRTGYTF.

The genes are TRBV4-2 and TRBJ2-1; 10 bases are a match to TRBD1. Germline V lookup: CDR1 LGHNA, CDR2 YNFKEQ. Trimming took 7 bases from V and 3 from J; bases not matched to a gene: 9. The CDR3 is 16 residues long. Here the CDR3 reads CASNPGGTGVYNEQFF. Here the CDR3 DNA reads TGTGCCAGCAACCCGGGGGGGACAGGGGTCTACAATGAGCAGTTCTTC.

The rearrangement uses TRBV29-1 and TRBJ2-2; maybe TRBD1 (5 bases). With 7 bases removed from V and 6 bases from J, the gap between germline ends came to 12 bases. The CDR3 is 12 residues long. Looked up from germline, CDR1 is SQVTM and CDR2 is ANQGSEA. The CDR3 nucleotides read TGCAGCGCCAACCAGGGCTCCGGGGAGCTGTTTTTT. This codes for CSANQGSGELFF.

J is TRBJ2-7 and V is TRBV14, with D perhaps matching TRBD2 (6 bases). Trimming took off 4 bases at V and 1 base at J, with 11 bases between the two ends. The germline gives CDR1 SGHDN, CDR2 FVKESK. The CDR3 sequence is 14 residues long. The CDR3 DNA sequence: TGTGCCAGCAGCCCCCCGGGACTTTCCTACGAGCAGTACTTC. Translated, it gives CASSPPGLSYEQYF.

The table lists this clone with a few counts. The gene calls are TRBV15 and TRBJ2-1; D is ambiguous. Germline V gene sequence: CDR1 LNHNV, CDR2 YYDKDF (reference sequence). V shed 1 base and J shed 6 bases, with 10 bases lying between them. The CDR3 runs 14 residues. CDR3 in DNA: TGTGCCACCAGCAGAGTTGCCGGACCCAATGAGCAGTTCTTC. Translation: CATSRVAGPNEQFF.

The chain carries TRBV15 and TRBJ2-7; D not certain. V was shortened by 5 bases and J by 3 bases, with 8 bases between the two germline ends. The CDR3 loop spans 12 amino acids. Germline lookup yields CDR1 LNHNV and CDR2 YYDKDF (reference sequence). The CDR3 region is CATSSSDYEQYF. CDR3 nucleotides: TGTGCCACCAGCTCTTCTGACTACGAGCAGTACTTC.

The chain employs TRBV27 and TRBJ2-7, with a weak D call TRBD2 (6 bases). Germline V gene data show CDR1 as MNHEY and CDR2 as SMNVEV (reference sequence). Trimming took off 11 bases at V and 2 bases at J, with 22 bases between the two ends. CDR3 length: 15 residues. CDR3 loop: CASSRTAGPPYEQYF. The CDR3 bases are TGTGCCTCTTCACGGACGGCGGGACCACCCTACGAGCAGTACTTC.

The chain couples TRBV7-9 to TRBJ2-4; D could derive from TRBD1 or TRBD2 (5 bases each). Per the germline V gene, CDR1 is SEHNR and CDR2 is FQNEAQ (reference sequence). The CDR3 has 16 amino acids. Deletions cut 5 bases from V and 5 bases from J, with 19 bases between. The CDR3 sequence is CASSGDGATWENIQYF. CDR3 in DNA: TGTGCCAGCAGCGGCGACGGGGCGACATGGGAAAACATTCAGTACTTC.

The chain combines TRBV30 with TRBJ2-3; D is undetermined. Germline V CDR1 and CDR2: GTSNPN, SVGIG (reference sequence). V was shortened by 0 bases and J by 2 bases, with 18 bases between the two germline ends. The CDR3 totals 17 residues. CDR3 sequence (DNA): TGTGCCTGGAGTGTACTCCCTAGTTTTGGATTCACAGATACGCAGTATTTT. Its translation is CAWSVLPSFGFTDTQYF.

This clone is a singleton in its sample. The J gene is TRBJ2-1, the V gene TRBV9, with D perhaps being TRBD1 or TRBD2 (5 bases each). V was clipped by 1 base and J by 3 bases, with 11 bases between them. This CDR3 comprises 15 residues. Per germline, CDR1 SGDLS and CDR2 YYNGEE. CDR3: CASSVRGDDYNEQFF. DNA for the CDR3: TGTGCCAGCAGCGTAAGAGGGGACGACTACAATGAGCAGTTCTTC.

The J gene is TRBJ2-1, the V gene TRBV6-5; no clear D. The V gene lost 5 bases and the J gene lost 9 bases, with 17 bases spanning the gap. Per germline, CDR1 MNHEY and CDR2 SVGAGI. The length of the CDR3 is 14 residues. CDR3 amino acids: CASSKNRGSGEQFF. In nucleotides, the CDR3 is TGTGCCAGCAGTAAAAATCGCGGTTCCGGTGAGCAGTTCTTC.

The chain employs TRBV6-1 and TRBJ2-5; 8 bases line up with TRBD2. J lost 5 bases, V lost 2 bases, and 10 bases had no gene match. This CDR3 is 16 amino acids long. Germline CDR1 is MNHNS and CDR2 is SASEGT. The CDR3 loop is CASSETATGGWETQYF. The CDR3 DNA follows: TGTGCCAGCAGTGAAACTGCAACGGGGGGGTGGGAGACCCAGTACTTC.

For this clone: One end of the junction does not line up with germline, which may come from a read error. This CDR3 is also generated by other DNA sequences in the sample. The chain couples TRBV7-9 to TRBJ1-1, with D unresolved. Looked up from germline, CDR1 is SEHNR and CDR2 is FQNEAQ (reference sequence). This CDR3 is 12 amino acids long. The CDR3 is CASSLVYTEAFF. The CDR3 nucleotides read TGTGCTAGCAGCTTAGTATACACTGAAGCTTTCTTT.

The V call is TRBV27, the J call TRBJ2-6; D gene unclear. Germline V lookup: CDR1 MNHEY, CDR2 SMNVEV (reference sequence). The germline V and J ends were trimmed by 7 bases and 3 bases, with 10 bases remaining between them. The CDR3 totals 14 residues. CDR3 sequence reads: CASNEFGGANVLTF. The CDR3 DNA sequence: TGTGCCAGCAATGAGTTTGGTGGGGCCAACGTCCTGACTTTC.

This clone is categorized as medium-sized. This rearrangement joins TRBV7-9 to TRBJ1-2, with unresolved D. CDR3 length: 14 residues. V lost 2 bases, J lost 5 bases, and 12 bases lay in between. Germline V gene lookup returns CDR1 SEHNR and CDR2 FQNEAQ (reference sequence). The CDR3 DNA follows: TGTGCCAGCAGCTTACGACCGGCAGAATATGGCTACACCTTC. Protein: CASSLRPAEYGYTF. Full variable domain (rest looked up from reference TRBV7-9 and TRBJ1-2): DTGVSQNPRHKITKRGQNVTFRCDPISEHNRLYWYRQTLGQGPEFLTYFQNEAQLEKSRLLSDRFSAERPKGSFSTLEIQRTEQGDSAMYLCASSLRPAEYGYTFGSGTRLTVV.

This clone was detected a few times. The chain recombines TRBV7-9 with TRBJ1-2; 7 nucleotides agree with TRBD1. The CDR3 is 13 amino acids. Looked up from germline, CDR1 is SEHNR and CDR2 is FQNEAQ (reference sequence). J lost 10 bases, V lost 1 base, and 6 bases had no gene match. In DNA, the CDR3 is TGTGCCAGCAGCTTAGATGGGACAGAGGACTACACCTTC. Its protein is CASSLDGTEDYTF.

The V and J genes are TRBV11-2 and TRBJ2-3; 15 nucleotides match TRBD2. J gave up 4 bases and V 5 bases, and 10 bases lay outside the gene matches. Looked up from germline, CDR1 is SGHAT and CDR2 is FQNNGV. The CDR3 sequence is 18 residues long. The CDR3 region has the DNA TGTGCCAGCAGCGCAAAAAGGACTAGCGGGAGGGGGTCAGATACGCAGTATTTT. Protein product: CASSAKRTSGRGSDTQYF.

A single count supports this clone. The chain uses TRBV5-8 and TRBJ1-4; D not resolved. CDR1 is SGHTS and CDR2 is YDEGEE in the germline V gene. The CDR3 has 17 residues. V was pared by 2 bases and J by 0 bases, with 14 bases between. The chain's CDR3 is CASSLFYGESTNEKLFF. The CDR3 DNA reads TGTGCCAGCAGCTTATTTTATGGGGAATCAACTAATGAAAAACTGTTTTTT.